These 5 T cell receptor beta chains were all obtained from the same sample, sequenced in a study of blood T cell repertoires in COVID-19. Profiled with immunoSEQ multiplex PCR; TCRdb holds only in-frame clones, not every one. The sample records 110,000 or so clones, approximately 90% being singletons. Sequenced material: peripheral blood. The source is a woman between 50 and 59 years old with acute or convalescent COVID-19.

The V gene is TRBV28, the J gene TRBJ1-3; TRBD1 agrees at 7 bases. The CDR3 covers 15 residues. The germline V gene encodes CDR1 MDHEN and CDR2 SYDVKM. The V segment lost 5 bases and the J segment 0 bases; nucleotides outside the gene matches: 4. The CDR3 region is CASSPGQSSGNTIYF. CDR3 DNA: TGTGCCAGCAGTCCGGGACAGAGCTCTGGAAACACCATATATTTT.

The chain combines TRBV7-8 with TRBJ1-6, with a tentative D call TRBD1 (5 bases). Germline V gene data show CDR1 as SGHVS and CDR2 as FQNEAQ. This CDR3 is 15 amino acids long. Trimming left V 6 bases short and J 9 bases short, with 18 bases between. The CDR3 region is CASSQSGGAGSPLHF. The CDR3 DNA is TGTGCCAGCAGTCAATCAGGCGGGGCTGGTTCACCCCTCCACTTT.

The chain uses TRBV7-9 and TRBJ1-6, with D uncertain. The CDR3 covers 12 residues. Trimming left V 8 bases short and J 7 bases short, with 9 bases between. In germline, CDR1 is SEHNR, CDR2 FQNEAQ (reference sequence). Written as DNA, the CDR3 is TGTGCCAGCGGTCTACCGAATTCACCCCTCCACTTT. The encoded protein is CASGLPNSPLHF.

This rearrangement joins TRBV14 to TRBJ1-1; a weak D match, TRBD1 (6 bases). In germline, CDR1 is SGHDN, CDR2 FVKESK. There are 16 residues in the CDR3. V lost 4 bases, J lost 0 bases, and 15 bases lay in between. The CDR3, as DNA: TGTGCCAGCAGCCCAAGACAGGTCGGGATGAACACTGAAGCTTTCTTT. Amino acid sequence: CASSPRQVGMNTEAFF.

The V and J genes are TRBV2 and TRBJ2-3; 8 nucleotides align to TRBD2. This CDR3 is built from 13 residues. J was trimmed by 3 bases and V by 7 bases; bases with no gene match: 3. The germline gives CDR1 SNHLY, CDR2 FYNNEI. DNA for the CDR3: TGTGCCAGCAATGGCGGGAGGACAGATACGCAGTATTTT. Its translation: CASNGGRTDTQYF.